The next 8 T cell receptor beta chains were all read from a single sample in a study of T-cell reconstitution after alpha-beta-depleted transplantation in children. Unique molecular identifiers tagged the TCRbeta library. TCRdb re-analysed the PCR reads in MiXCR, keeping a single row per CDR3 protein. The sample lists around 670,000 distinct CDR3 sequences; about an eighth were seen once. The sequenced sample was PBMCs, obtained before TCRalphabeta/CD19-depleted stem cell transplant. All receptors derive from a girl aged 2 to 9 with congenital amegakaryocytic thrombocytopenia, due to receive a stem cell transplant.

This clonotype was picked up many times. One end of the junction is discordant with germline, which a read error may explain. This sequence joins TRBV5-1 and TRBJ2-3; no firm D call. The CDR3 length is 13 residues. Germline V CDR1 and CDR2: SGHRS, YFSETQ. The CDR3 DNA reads TGTGCCAGCAGCTTAGTATCCCCAGATACGCAGTATTTT. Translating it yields CASSLVSPDTQYF.

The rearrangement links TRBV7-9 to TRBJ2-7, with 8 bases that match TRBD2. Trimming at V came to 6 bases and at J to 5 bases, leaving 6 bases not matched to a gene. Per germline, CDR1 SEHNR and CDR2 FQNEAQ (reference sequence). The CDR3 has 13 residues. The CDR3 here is CASRPSGSDEQYF. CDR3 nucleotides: TGTGCCAGCAGACCGAGCGGGAGTGACGAGCAGTACTTC.

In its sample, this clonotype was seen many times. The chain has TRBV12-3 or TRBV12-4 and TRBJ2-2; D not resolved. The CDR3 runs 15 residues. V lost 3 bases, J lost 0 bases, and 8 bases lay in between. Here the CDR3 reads CASSFGRPNTGELFF. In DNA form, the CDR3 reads TGTGCCAGCAGTTTCGGCAGGCCGAACACCGGGGAGCTGTTTTTT.

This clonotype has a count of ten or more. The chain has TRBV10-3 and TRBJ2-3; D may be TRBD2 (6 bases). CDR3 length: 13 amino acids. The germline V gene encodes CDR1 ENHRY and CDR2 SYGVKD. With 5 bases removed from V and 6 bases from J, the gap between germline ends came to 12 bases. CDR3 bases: TGTGCCATCAGTCCGGCAGCGGGCGATACGCAGTATTTT. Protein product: CAISPAAGDTQYF.

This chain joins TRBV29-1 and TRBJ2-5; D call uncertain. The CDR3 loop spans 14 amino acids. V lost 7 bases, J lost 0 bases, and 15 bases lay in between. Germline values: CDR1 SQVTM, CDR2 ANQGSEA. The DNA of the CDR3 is TGCAGCGCCACACATCGACTGTACCAAGAGACCCAGTACTTC. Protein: CSATHRLYQETQYF.

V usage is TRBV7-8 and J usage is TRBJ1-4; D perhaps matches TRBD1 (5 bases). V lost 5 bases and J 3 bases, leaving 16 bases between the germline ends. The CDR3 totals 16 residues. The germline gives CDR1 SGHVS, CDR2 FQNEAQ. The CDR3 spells CASSPWLDSPNEKLFF. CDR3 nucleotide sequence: TGTGCCAGCAGCCCCTGGCTAGACAGCCCTAATGAAAAACTGTTTTTT.

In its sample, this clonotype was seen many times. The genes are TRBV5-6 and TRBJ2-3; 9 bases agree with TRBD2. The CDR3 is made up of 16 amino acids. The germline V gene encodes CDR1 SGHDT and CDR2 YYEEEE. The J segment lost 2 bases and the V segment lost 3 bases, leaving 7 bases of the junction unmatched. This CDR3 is CASSWKTSGLTDTQYF. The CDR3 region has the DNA TGTGCCAGCAGCTGGAAGACTAGCGGCCTCACAGATACGCAGTATTTT. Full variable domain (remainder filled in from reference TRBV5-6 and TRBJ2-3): DAGVTQSPTHLIKTRGQQVTLRCSPKSGHDTVSWYQQALGQGPQFIFQYYEEEERQRGNFPDRFSGHQFPNYSSELNVNALLLGDSALYLCASSWKTSGLTDTQYFGPGTRLTVL.

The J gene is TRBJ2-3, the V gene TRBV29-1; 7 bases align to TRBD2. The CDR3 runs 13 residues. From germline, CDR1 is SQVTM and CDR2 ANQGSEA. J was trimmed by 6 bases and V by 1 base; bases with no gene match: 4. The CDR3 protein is CSVEVSAGDTQYF. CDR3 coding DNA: TGCAGCGTTGAAGTCTCAGCGGGGGATACGCAGTATTTT.